This T cell receptor beta chain was found in a study of blood T cell repertoires in COVID-19 (dated by TCRdb to about 2020). Background for the entire study: Samples from collaborators originated in the United States, Italy and Spain and spanned both the acute and convalescent phases of COVID-19. The material from the prospective study consisted of cDNA or gDNA derived from T cells, B-cell-depleted T cells, or PBMCs. Subjects who had been exposed to COVID-19, were actively infected with it, or had recovered from it provided the deeply sampled blood TCRbeta repertoires that made up the dataset. The repertoires were made available in a free public database intended to serve as a resource for research on the immune response to SARS-CoV-2. Samples came from the ongoing ImmuneRACE study (first 160 participants) plus 1,254 subjects from 6 global collaborators. Nearly every sample came with metadata listing a de-identified subject ID, COVID-19 status, age in years and sex. Where HLA class I and class II types were available, the types were taken from metadata supplied by the sample provider, not from assay-based typing. Here is what the overall study found, with its caveats: Clinical and demographic metadata were provided uncurated, with the amount varying by source and participant.

TCRbeta CDR3 regions were amplified from genomic DNA by means of the immunoSEQ Assay, a bias-controlled multiplex PCR. Turning to the authors' computational methods: The number of nucleated cells in each sample was estimated by amplification of reference gene primers within the assay. To quantify the absolute abundance of each unique TCRbeta CDR3 rearrangement, sequence reads were collapsed and filtered. Productive Simpson clonality was computed per sample as the square root of Simpson's diversity index over productive rearrangements. TCRdb stores this immuneACCESS table with in-frame sequences only. Part of the clones is absent; in the studies checked, under half of the shortfall reflects unresolved V genes, and no reason is known for the rest. V and J calls and clone size are copied from that table; D and trimming were computed from the DNA. This sample gives about 140,000 clones in total; over 75% of them show up just once. In total, the top ten clones hold about 10% of the sample.

Concerning this clone itself: Its recognized antigen is unknown. Within one base of it there is no much larger clone, and no base qualities were kept.

Each collaborating institution followed its own protocols to collect whole blood in K2EDTA tubes. For TCRbeta analysis, collaborator samples were shipped as frozen whole blood, as isolated PBMCs, or as DNA extracted from either sample type. The receptor comes from a man in his 60s with active or convalescent COVID-19. The specimen was peripheral blood.

The nucleotide sequence reads as follows: TGTGCCAGCCGCGACCCGGGTGGCGAAAAACTGTTTTTT. The translation is CASRDPGGEKLFF. This receptor chain uses TRBV19 and TRBJ1-4, with the D gene too uncertain to name. Taken from cysteine to phenylalanine, the CDR3 has 13 residues. Solely the CDR3 DNA is kept, with 39 bases framed from the first base. According to the germline V gene (reference sequence), CDR1 reads LNHDA and CDR2 reads SQIVND. Deletion took 9 bases off V and 8 bases off J, with a span of 16 bases between the germline ends.